The present T cell receptor beta chain was sequenced within a study of blood T cell repertoires in COVID-19. Measured with immunoSEQ multiplex PCR; TCRdb has only the in-frame clones, and not every one. In the table there are roughly 240,000 clones, around 86% of which are singletons. In germline, CDR1 is MDHEN, CDR2 SYDVKM. The CDR3 has 13 residues. The V end lost 8 bases, the J end lost 9 bases, and 14 bases lay between the germline ends. This TCR was sampled from a man aged 18 to 29 with active or convalescent COVID-19. The chain recombines TRBV28 with TRBJ1-6; D may be TRBD1 (5 bases). Sequenced input: peripheral blood. This CDR3 is CASLTGGVSPLHF. Written as DNA, the CDR3 is TGTGCCAGCCTTACAGGCGGGGTTTCACCCCTCCACTTT.